This section outlines one TCR beta chain sequence together with its context. The antigen it recognizes is unknown. Sequencing used a NextSeq 550. The Human TCR Profiling Kit (MiLaboratory) was used to make UMI-labeled 5' RACE TRB cDNA libraries. The full amount of extracted RNA was used for cDNA synthesis, and the full amount of resulting cDNA was used for PCR amplification. Libraries were prepared in parallel with an identical number of PCR cycles. Concerning the study's data processing: With a requirement of at least two reads per UMI, MIGEC and MiXCR extracted about 52,000 +/- 9,100 unique UMI-labeled TRB cDNA molecules per library. An average of roughly 40,000 +/- 10,000 functional in-frame TRB CDR3 nucleotide clonotypes without stop codons was found per library. After downsampling to 5000 UMI-labeled TRB molecules per sample, diversity metrics such as normalized Shannon-Wiener and Chao1 were calculated in VDJtools. Clonotype-size-weighted physicochemical properties of the central five CDR3 residues (interaction energy, strength, volume and Kidera factor 4) were computed in VDJtools. The reads, reprocessed by TCRdb, yield one row per CDR3 protein sequence and no DNA. V and J calls and clone size were set by TCRdb, not the authors. The record for this sample contains 55,000 to 70,000 distinct CDR3 sequences. Of the sample, 0.55% to 0.85% is held by the ten largest clones.

The CDR3, cysteine through phenylalanine, is 16 amino acids long. No nucleotide data were recorded. Taken from the germline V gene, the CDR1 and CDR2 loops are SQVTM and ANQGSEA. For each CD8+ T cell subset, flow sorting was done in triplicate, and a few hundred thousand cells per subset went directly into RLT lysis buffer. Naive CD8+ T cells were defined stringently as CD45RO-CCR7+CD27+CD95- to exclude memory contaminants. Standard density gradient centrifugation was used to isolate peripheral blood mononuclear cells from buffy coats. A FACSAria III was used to flow-sort naive CD8+ T cells into CXCR3-negative and CXCR3-positive populations. Total RNA was extracted from sorted cells with an RNeasy Mini Kit. The source of the sample is a study of CXCR3-negative and CXCR3-positive naive CD8 T cells (dated by TCRdb to the late 2010s). For the study in its entirety: About 150 million TRB reads were obtained in total, roughly 1.5 +/- 0.3 million reads per library. The diversity and physicochemical repertoire analyses included 11 donors pooled from two independent experiments. For the TRBV-TRBJ cluster analysis, the naive subsets came from 5 donors, while the memory cells came from 3 donors.

Findings and caveats that apply to the study as a whole: Naive CXCR3-negative and CXCR3-positive cells from the same donor showed similar TRBV-TRBJ usage, whereas memory cells showed distinct patterns. Compared with CXCR3-negative naive cells, CXCR3-positive naive cells had TRB CDR3s with higher hydrophobicity (lower Kidera factor 4), lower energy, and higher strength and volume indices. Comparably high repertoire diversity was found in both naive subsets, whereas much lower repertoire diversity was found in memory CD8+ T cells. Because surface CD5, which is linked to self-reactivity in mice, was comparable between the naive subsets, TCR interaction strength was also inferred from the physicochemical properties of TRB CDR3s. Freshly isolated PBMCs were used for most assays because CXCR3 expression partially decreased after cryopreservation.

This TCR was sampled from a human donor in good health. Some clones in this sample may be carry-over from other donors' samples. The sequence links TRBV29-1 to TRBJ2-1; TCRdb reports TRBD2, a call that lacks DNA to check it against. The source material was naive CXCR3+ CD8+ T cells from blood. The cell subset or site label corresponds to: CD45RO-CCR7+CD27+CD95- naive CD8+ T cells expressing CXCR3 (TNR3+). CDR3 protein: CSVDGATSGGSNEQFF.